These T cell receptor beta chains were read from a single sample in a study of cytomegalovirus exposure and HLA in healthy donors. Generated by immunoSEQ multiplex PCR, the TCRdb table keeps only in-frame clones and is missing some. The table has under 150,000 clones, over 55% seen once. What was sequenced was PBMCs. These receptor sequences come from a young man in good health and CMV-seropositive. Each CDR3 is given with its conserved first and last residue. Fields, in order: V gene, J gene, clone size, D gene, CDR3 protein, CDR3 DNA. A D gene is named only where the DNA matches it firmly. Size tells how often a clone was seen (once, few, many) or the class of an expanded clone, and some rows leave it out.

TRBV5-1	TRBJ2-1	-	TRBD1	CASSFSGTGREQFF	TGCGCCAGCAGCTTCTCCGGGACAGGGCGGGAGCAGTTCTTC
TRBV30	TRBJ2-2	-	-	CAWKGEGTDTGELFF	TGTGCCTGGAAGGGGGAGGGGACCGACACCGGGGAGCTGTTTTTT
TRBV5-1	TRBJ1-2	-	TRBD1	CASSPDRKYGYTF	TGCGCCAGCAGCCCGGACAGGAAGTATGGCTACACCTTC
TRBV19	TRBJ2-5	few	-	CASSIDHFQETQYF	TGTGCCAGTAGTATAGATCATTTCCAAGAGACCCAGTACTTC
TRBV2	TRBJ1-2	-	-	CASKQRDNANYGYTF	TGTGCCAGCAAACAGAGGGACAACGCTAACTATGGCTACACCTTC
TRBV5-1	TRBJ2-1	-	TRBD1	CASSPQGDLAYNEQFF	TGCGCCAGCAGCCCACAGGGGGACCTGGCCTACAATGAGCAGTTCTTC
TRBV28	TRBJ1-4	-	-	CASSSQGSLTNEKLFF	TGTGCCAGCAGTTCGCAGGGTAGTTTAACTAATGAAAAACTGTTTTTT
TRBV6-1	TRBJ2-7	few	-	CATRQVNAYF	TGTGCCACCCGACAGGTGAATGCGTACTTC
TRBV2	TRBJ2-5	few	-	CASTRRETQYF	TGTGCCAGCACCCGGAGGGAGACCCAGTACTTC
TRBV28	TRBJ2-5	few	TRBD1	CASSFSGTGGETQYF	TGTGCCAGCAGTTTCTCCGGGACAGGGGGCGAGACCCAGTACTTC
TRBV5-1	TRBJ2-2	few	TRBD1	CASSFWGQGANTGELFF	TGCGCCAGCAGCTTTTGGGGACAGGGAGCGAACACCGGGGAGCTGTTTTTT
TRBV4-2	TRBJ1-1	few	-	CASSQPGQMNTEAFF	TGTGCCAGCAGCCAACCGGGACAAATGAACACTGAAGCTTTCTTT
TRBV29-1	TRBJ2-1	few	-	CSVVANYYNEQFF	TGCAGCGTTGTGGCTAACTACTACAATGAGCAGTTCTTC
TRBV27	TRBJ2-1	-	TRBD2	CASSPNGGAGGYEQFF	TGTGCCAGCAGTCCGAACGGGGGGGCCGGGGGATATGAGCAGTTCTTC
TRBV6-5	TRBJ1-5	once	TRBD1	CASSYSQDRGQPQHF	TGTGCCAGCAGTTACTCACAGGACAGGGGTCAGCCCCAGCATTTT
TRBV14	TRBJ2-7	-	TRBD1	CASSQGQGAVYEQYF	TGTGCCAGCAGCCAAGGACAGGGGGCAGTCTACGAGCAGTACTTC
TRBV13	TRBJ2-1	-	TRBD2	CASSPRLAGGRSSYNEQFF	TGTGCCAGCAGCCCCAGACTAGCGGGGGGCCGAAGCTCCTACAATGAGCAGTTCTTC
TRBV7-9	TRBJ1-4	few	-	CASSHRATNEKLFF	TGTGCCAGCAGCCACAGAGCAACTAATGAAAAACTGTTTTTT
TRBV5-1	TRBJ2-2	-	TRBD2	CASTAGLNTGELFF	TGCGCCAGCACAGCGGGGCTGAACACCGGGGAGCTGTTTTTT
TRBV7-2	TRBJ1-2	once	-	CASSWGSNYGYTF	TGTGCCAGCAGCTGGGGCAGTAACTATGGCTACACCTTC
TRBV2	TRBJ2-7	few	TRBD2	CASIPSRAGEYEQYF	TGTGCCAGCATCCCCTCGAGGGCGGGGGAATACGAGCAGTACTTC
TRBV6-5	TRBJ2-7	few	TRBD1	CASSTDRGASYEQYF	TGTGCCAGCAGCACCGACAGGGGGGCTTCCTACGAGCAGTACTTC
TRBV10-2	TRBJ2-7	-	-	CASSEDYSKYPYEQYF	TGCGCCAGCAGTGAGGACTACTCCAAATACCCCTACGAGCAGTACTTC
TRBV6-4	TRBJ1-5	-	TRBD1	CASSTGGGQPQHF	TGTGCCAGCAGCACAGGGGGCGGGCAGCCCCAGCATTTT
TRBV19	TRBJ2-1	-	TRBD2	CASSSNRLANEQFF	TGTGCCAGTAGTAGCAACCGACTAGCCAATGAGCAGTTCTTC
TRBV9	TRBJ2-3	-	TRBD2	CASSTATSGGAMGTDTQYF	TGTGCCAGCAGCACAGCAACTAGCGGGGGGGCGATGGGCACAGATACGCAGTATTTT
TRBV11-2	TRBJ2-7	-	-	CASSINRDFYEQYF	TGTGCCAGCAGCATCAATCGGGACTTCTACGAGCAGTACTTC
TRBV2	TRBJ2-3	-	TRBD1	CASPRDRTDTQYF	TGTGCCAGCCCCCGGGACAGAACAGATACGCAGTATTTT
TRBV13	TRBJ2-3	few	TRBD1	CASSSNRGPKDTQYF	TGTGCCAGCAGCTCAAACAGGGGGCCGAAAGATACGCAGTATTTT
TRBV23-1	TRBJ2-7	-	-	CAPSTGPSGEQYF	TGCGCCCCTTCGACGGGTCCCAGCGGCGAGCAGTACTTC
TRBV11-3	TRBJ2-1	-	-	CASSLDQVDNEQFF	TGTGCCAGCAGCTTAGATCAGGTCGACAATGAGCAGTTCTTC
TRBV5-6	TRBJ1-2	-	TRBD1	CASSQGQVGSNYGYTF	TGTGCCAGCAGCCAAGGACAGGTGGGGAGTAACTATGGCTACACCTTC
TRBV6-5	TRBJ1-1	-	TRBD1	CASSKQGYTEAFF	TGTGCCAGCAGTAAACAGGGGTACACTGAAGCTTTCTTT
TRBV11-2	TRBJ1-2	-	-	CASSSWDKDYGYTF	TGTGCCAGCAGCTCCTGGGACAAAGACTATGGCTACACCTTC
TRBV5-6	TRBJ2-3	-	-	CASSLGGPLGDTQYF	TGTGCCAGCAGCTTGGGCGGGCCATTGGGAGATACGCAGTATTTT
TRBV13	TRBJ1-2	-	TRBD1	CASSPRQGPYYGYTF	TGTGCCAGCAGCCCAAGACAGGGGCCTTACTATGGCTACACCTTC
TRBV9	TRBJ2-3	-	-	CASSGDFLQYF	TGTGCCAGCAGCGGCGACTTTTTACAGTATTTT
TRBV9	TRBJ1-2	-	-	CASSVGGSSLTGGYTF	TGTGCCAGCAGCGTAGGCGGCAGCTCCTTAACAGGTGGCTACACCTTC
TRBV19	TRBJ1-1	-	TRBD1	CASLGGTGRMNTEAFF	TGTGCCAGTTTAGGTGGGACAGGTCGGATGAACACTGAAGCTTTCTTT
TRBV10-3	TRBJ1-2	-	-	CAISESPGTPNYGYTF	TGTGCCATCAGTGAGTCTCCCGGGACACCAAACTATGGCTACACCTTC
TRBV4-2	TRBJ2-7	-	TRBD2	CASSQDGASGSYEQYF	TGTGCCAGCAGCCAAGATGGGGCTAGCGGCTCCTACGAGCAGTACTTC
TRBV5-4	TRBJ2-6	-	TRBD2	CASSTGGSSSGANVLTF	TGTGCCAGCAGTACGGGAGGGTCGTCCTCTGGGGCCAACGTCCTGACTTTC
TRBV10-3	TRBJ1-4	few	-	CAIGSGNEKLFF	TGTGCCATCGGCTCTGGTAATGAAAAACTGTTTTTT
TRBV5-1	TRBJ2-7	few	-	CASSESGVHYEQYF	TGCGCCAGCAGCGAATCGGGGGTGCACTACGAGCAGTACTTC
TRBV6-1	TRBJ2-1	-	-	CASSEAQGFTEQFF	TGTGCCAGCAGTGAAGCACAGGGTTTCACTGAGCAGTTCTTC
TRBV5-1	TRBJ2-1	-	-	CASSLASTDNEQFF	TGCGCCAGCAGCTTGGCCTCAACTGACAATGAGCAGTTCTTC
TRBV28	TRBJ2-2	-	-	CASSLIGKTRKTGELFF	TGTGCCAGCAGTTTAATAGGGAAGACTAGAAAAACCGGGGAGCTGTTTTTT
TRBV29-1	TRBJ2-2	-	-	CSVEGAANTGELFF	TGCAGCGTTGAAGGGGCCGCAAACACCGGGGAGCTGTTTTTT
TRBV4-1	TRBJ2-7	-	TRBD1	CASSREDRGVYEQYF	TGCGCCAGCAGCCGAGAGGACAGGGGGGTCTACGAGCAGTACTTC
TRBV18	TRBJ2-1	-	TRBD2	CASSLIAGGSYNEQFF	TGTGCCAGCTCACTAATAGCGGGGGGTTCCTACAATGAGCAGTTCTTC
TRBV6-4	TRBJ1-5	-	-	CASNLEPQHF	TGTGCCAGCAACTTGGAGCCCCAGCATTTT
TRBV27	TRBJ2-7	-	-	CASSLSGGASYEQYF	TGTGCCAGCAGTTTATCGGGGGGGGCATCCTACGAGCAGTACTTC
TRBV19	TRBJ2-7	once	-	CASSKQGSYEQYF	TGTGCCAGTAGTAAGCAGGGATCCTACGAGCAGTACTTC
TRBV7-9	TRBJ1-2	-	-	CASITDNGYTF	TGTGCCAGCATAACAGACAATGGCTACACCTTC
TRBV30	TRBJ2-7	-	-	CAWSPPTLSGEQYF	TGTGCCTGGAGTCCGCCAACCCTCTCGGGCGAGCAGTACTTC